This is a list of T cell receptor beta chains from one sample in a study of shared clonotypes between healthy human individuals. Sequencing was performed with immunoSEQ multiplex PCR; in TCRdb, only in-frame clones are kept and a portion is missing. The table includes hundreds of thousands of clones, roughly 96% detected once. Sequenced material: naive CD8+ T cells sorted from blood. The source is a woman in her twenties or thirties in good health. CDR3s include the opening cysteine and the closing phenylalanine or tryptophan. The order of the fields is clone size, D gene, J gene, V gene, CDR3 protein, CDR3 DNA. A D gene is named only where the DNA matches it firmly. Expanded clones are given a class, and other clones once, few, many or no size at all.

clone size: NA; D gene: NA; J gene: TRBJ2-7; V gene: TRBV27; CDR3 protein: CASSAGTGSYEQYF; CDR3 DNA: TGTGCCAGCAGTGCGGGAACCGGCTCCTACGAGCAGTACTTC
clone size: NA; D gene: NA; J gene: TRBJ1-5; V gene: TRBV11-2; CDR3 protein: CASSFLHRDPESNQPQHF; CDR3 DNA: TGTGCCAGCAGCTTCCTTCATCGGGACCCCGAGAGCAATCAGCCCCAGCATTTT
clone size: few; D gene: NA; J gene: TRBJ2-1; V gene: TRBV7-9; CDR3 protein: CASSVNEQFF; CDR3 DNA: TGTGCCAGCAGCGTAAATGAGCAGTTCTTC
clone size: NA; D gene: NA; J gene: TRBJ2-7; V gene: TRBV27; CDR3 protein: CASSFRARDYEQYF; CDR3 DNA: TGTGCCAGCAGTTTTAGAGCGAGGGACTACGAGCAGTACTTC
clone size: NA; D gene: NA; J gene: TRBJ2-7; V gene: TRBV2; CDR3 protein: CASSESARSSYEQYF; CDR3 DNA: TGTGCCAGCAGTGAATCAGCGCGGAGCTCCTACGAGCAGTACTTC
clone size: NA; D gene: TRBD1; J gene: TRBJ1-2; V gene: TRBV19; CDR3 protein: CASSLAGGVYGYTF; CDR3 DNA: TGTGCCAGTAGTTTGGCAGGGGGCGTCTATGGCTACACCTTC
clone size: NA; D gene: NA; J gene: TRBJ2-3; V gene: TRBV27; CDR3 protein: CASSLLAASTDTQYF; CDR3 DNA: TGTGCCAGCAGTTTACTAGCAGCAAGCACAGATACGCAGTATTTT
clone size: NA; D gene: TRBD2; J gene: TRBJ2-7; V gene: TRBV4-1; CDR3 protein: CASSQGPLAGGLSYEQYF; CDR3 DNA: TGCGCCAGCAGCCAAGGGCCGTTAGCGGGAGGCCTCTCCTACGAGCAGTACTTC
clone size: NA; D gene: NA; J gene: TRBJ1-5; V gene: TRBV7-6; CDR3 protein: CASSLVKAGWGNQPQHF; CDR3 DNA: TGTGCCAGCAGCTTAGTGAAGGCAGGATGGGGCAATCAGCCCCAGCATTTT
clone size: NA; D gene: NA; J gene: TRBJ2-6; V gene: TRBV7-3; CDR3 protein: CASSKRGSRSGANVLTF; CDR3 DNA: TGTGCCAGCTCTAAAAGGGGGTCGAGGTCTGGGGCCAACGTCCTGACTTTC
clone size: NA; D gene: TRBD2; J gene: TRBJ2-7; V gene: TRBV7-9; CDR3 protein: CASSPLASGNYEQYF; CDR3 DNA: TGTGCCAGCAGCCCCTTGGCTAGCGGGAACTACGAGCAGTACTTC
clone size: NA; D gene: NA; J gene: TRBJ2-1; V gene: TRBV5-1; CDR3 protein: CASSFPVGNEQFF; CDR3 DNA: TGCGCCAGCAGCTTTCCCGTTGGGAATGAGCAGTTCTTC
clone size: NA; D gene: TRBD2; J gene: TRBJ2-1; V gene: TRBV27; CDR3 protein: CASSLGLAGTNEQFF; CDR3 DNA: TGTGCCAGCAGTTTAGGACTAGCGGGAACCAATGAGCAGTTCTTC
clone size: NA; D gene: TRBD2; J gene: TRBJ2-7; V gene: TRBV2; CDR3 protein: CASSAPGLAAYEQYF; CDR3 DNA: TGTGCCAGCAGCGCTCCGGGACTAGCGGCTTACGAGCAGTACTTC
clone size: NA; D gene: NA; J gene: TRBJ2-1; V gene: TRBV7-9; CDR3 protein: CASSEGTPSRTYNEQFF; CDR3 DNA: TGTGCCAGCAGCGAAGGGACACCTTCTCGGACCTACAATGAGCAGTTCTTC
clone size: NA; D gene: TRBD1; J gene: TRBJ1-2; V gene: TRBV27; CDR3 protein: CASSLGRGVYGYTF; CDR3 DNA: TGTGCCAGCAGTTTGGGCAGGGGGGTCTATGGCTACACCTTC
clone size: NA; D gene: TRBD2; J gene: TRBJ2-7; V gene: TRBV5-1; CDR3 protein: CASSLDGGSRVGYEQYF; CDR3 DNA: TGCGCCAGCAGCTTGGACGGCGGGAGTAGAGTAGGGTACGAGCAGTACTTC
clone size: NA; D gene: NA; J gene: TRBJ1-4; V gene: TRBV19; CDR3 protein: CASSIPGEGRNEKLFF; CDR3 DNA: TGTGCCAGTAGTATCCCGGGTGAGGGTCGGAATGAAAAACTGTTTTTT
clone size: NA; D gene: NA; J gene: TRBJ1-1; V gene: TRBV19; CDR3 protein: CASSIGDSRRYANTEAFF; CDR3 DNA: TGTGCCAGTAGTATAGGGGACTCCCGGAGGTACGCGAACACTGAAGCTTTCTTT
clone size: NA; D gene: NA; J gene: TRBJ2-1; V gene: TRBV5-1; CDR3 protein: CASSLVRTPDGAEQFF; CDR3 DNA: TGCGCCAGCAGCTTGGTGAGGACCCCCGACGGGGCGGAGCAGTTCTTC
clone size: NA; D gene: NA; J gene: TRBJ1-2; V gene: TRBV14; CDR3 protein: CASSQISEGPSYGYTF; CDR3 DNA: TGTGCCAGCAGCCAGATTTCGGAGGGGCCCAGCTATGGCTACACCTTC
clone size: NA; D gene: TRBD1; J gene: TRBJ2-7; V gene: TRBV29-1; CDR3 protein: CSVETGTETYEQYF; CDR3 DNA: TGCAGCGTTGAGACCGGGACAGAGACCTACGAGCAGTACTTC
clone size: NA; D gene: NA; J gene: TRBJ2-7; V gene: TRBV28; CDR3 protein: CASSLTWGGSSYEQYF; CDR3 DNA: TGTGCCAGCAGTTTGACCTGGGGGGGCAGCTCCTACGAGCAGTACTTC
clone size: once; D gene: NA; J gene: TRBJ2-7; V gene: TRBV2; CDR3 protein: CASRAKRDEQYF; CDR3 DNA: TGTGCCAGCAGAGCGAAAAGGGACGAGCAGTACTTC
clone size: NA; D gene: NA; J gene: TRBJ2-1; V gene: TRBV27; CDR3 protein: CASSLSLGEWGYNEQFF; CDR3 DNA: TGTGCCAGCAGTTTATCGTTGGGGGAGTGGGGTTACAATGAGCAGTTCTTC
clone size: NA; D gene: NA; J gene: TRBJ1-3; V gene: TRBV25-1; CDR3 protein: CASSPGGEGSGNTIYF; CDR3 DNA: TGTGCCAGCAGTCCCGGAGGGGAGGGTTCTGGAAACACCATATATTTT
clone size: NA; D gene: NA; J gene: TRBJ2-7; V gene: TRBV2; CDR3 protein: CASSDTGSYEQYF; CDR3 DNA: TGTGCCAGCAGTGACACGGGGAGCTACGAGCAGTACTTC
clone size: NA; D gene: TRBD1; J gene: TRBJ2-1; V gene: TRBV5-1; CDR3 protein: CASSLDRGVNNEQFF; CDR3 DNA: TGCGCCAGCAGCTTGGACAGGGGAGTAAACAATGAGCAGTTCTTC
clone size: NA; D gene: NA; J gene: TRBJ1-1; V gene: TRBV2; CDR3 protein: CASSERGGTEAFF; CDR3 DNA: TGTGCCAGCAGTGAGAGGGGTGGGACTGAAGCTTTCTTT
clone size: NA; D gene: TRBD1; J gene: TRBJ1-1; V gene: TRBV30; CDR3 protein: CAWSVWSGGLSSTEAFF; CDR3 DNA: TGTGCCTGGAGTGTCTGGTCAGGGGGTTTGAGTAGCACTGAAGCTTTCTTT
clone size: NA; D gene: NA; J gene: TRBJ2-7; V gene: TRBV28; CDR3 protein: CASSSQGHTYEQYF; CDR3 DNA: TGTGCCAGCAGCTCCCAGGGTCACACCTACGAGCAGTACTTC
clone size: NA; D gene: TRBD2; J gene: TRBJ2-7; V gene: TRBV18; CDR3 protein: CASSPGRGYEQYF; CDR3 DNA: TGTGCCAGCTCACCAGGGCGGGGGTACGAGCAGTACTTC
clone size: NA; D gene: NA; J gene: TRBJ2-4; V gene: TRBV19; CDR3 protein: CASSPRYPLSQSKWDIQYF; CDR3 DNA: TGTGCCAGTAGTCCCCGATACCCCCTCTCTCAGTCCAAGTGGGACATTCAGTACTTC
clone size: NA; D gene: NA; J gene: TRBJ1-2; V gene: TRBV5-1; CDR3 protein: CASSLGYGYTF; CDR3 DNA: TGCGCCAGCAGCTTAGGCTATGGCTACACCTTC
clone size: NA; D gene: TRBD1; J gene: TRBJ2-1; V gene: TRBV19; CDR3 protein: CASSIPGQYSYNEQFF; CDR3 DNA: TGTGCCAGTAGTATCCCGGGACAGTACTCCTACAATGAGCAGTTCTTC
clone size: NA; D gene: NA; J gene: TRBJ2-7; V gene: TRBV6-5; CDR3 protein: CASSYSTPDYEQYF; CDR3 DNA: TGTGCCAGCAGTTACTCCACACCTGACTACGAGCAGTACTTC